The sequence of this TCR beta chain was determined in a study of CD8 T cells in ankylosing spondylitis. A single count supports this clonotype. Antigen specificity is unknown. TCRdb passed the 5' RACE reads through MiXCR, listing each CDR3 protein once. The table includes 300,000 to 400,000 distinct CDR3 sequences, roughly 14% detected once. The CDR3 contains 18 residues. V shed 3 bases and J 1 base; nucleotides not matched to a gene: 15. Germline V CDR1 and CDR2: DFQATT, SNEGSKA (reference sequence). Findings of the study overall: Reportedly, disease-linked clones are significantly enriched in ankylosing spondylitis patients' matched synovial fluid.

V is TRBV20-1 and J is TRBJ2-3; 8 positions match TRBD2. The source of this sequence is a male donor with ankylosing spondylitis or in good health (not recorded which). The sample comprised blood, either unsorted or a sorted T cell fraction (not recorded which). CDR3 loop: CSASPSTGTRDGTDTQYF. As DNA, the CDR3 is TGCAGTGCTAGCCCATCGACCGGGACTAGAGACGGCACAGATACGCAGTATTTT.